The 15 T cell receptor beta chains below all came from one sample that was sequenced in a study of cytomegalovirus exposure and HLA in healthy donors (dated by TCRdb to about 2017). The library was made by the immunoSEQ multiplex PCR assay. For the multiplex PCR, a mixture combining 60 forward primers for TCR Vbeta segments and 13 reverse primers for TCR Jbeta segments was used. TCRdb mirrors the immuneACCESS table, restricted to in-frame sequences. Some clones are absent from its copies; in checked studies, under half trace to an unresolved V gene, and the reason for the others is unknown. This sample has some 120,000 clones in its table, and roughly 70% of those were observed once. The top ten clonotypes cover 3% to 4.5% of the sample. What was sequenced was PBMCs. These receptors were taken from a man under 40 in good health and CMV-seronegative.

This clone was seen more than once but under ten times. The sample has other DNA sequences that encode this CDR3 too. This chain joins TRBV11-2 and TRBJ2-2; 10 bases line up with TRBD2. The CDR3 length is 15 residues. Germline values: CDR1 SGHAT, CDR2 FQNNGV. V was clipped by 1 base and J by 6 bases; unmatched bases: 2. The CDR3 loop is CASSLGLAGAGELFF. The CDR3 region has the DNA TGTGCCAGCAGCTTAGGACTAGCGGGTGCCGGGGAGCTGTTTTTT.

This chain links TRBV10-3 with TRBJ2-7; D is ambiguous. Germline loops: CDR1 ENHRY, CDR2 SYGVKD. Trimming pared 0 bases from V and 9 bases from J, leaving 9 bases between. The CDR3 consists of 12 residues. The CDR3 protein is CAISESEILQYF. The CDR3 DNA follows: TGTGCCATCAGTGAGTCAGAGATATTGCAGTACTTC.

This clone has just a few counts. The rearrangement joins TRBV2 to TRBJ2-5; TRBD2 aligns across 13 bases. Per germline, CDR1 SNHLY and CDR2 FYNNEI. This CDR3 has 16 amino acids. V was clipped by 6 bases and J by 5 bases; unmatched bases: 9. This CDR3 reads CASSRLAGGPGETQYF. The CDR3, as DNA: TGTGCCAGCAGCCGACTAGCGGGGGGCCCGGGTGAGACCCAGTACTTC.

The chain recombines TRBV11-2 with TRBJ2-1; 7 bases map to TRBD1. The V gene end was trimmed by 4 bases and the J gene end by 9 bases; junction bases not matched to a gene: 15. The CDR3 has 16 residues. CDR1 is SGHAT and CDR2 is FQNNGV in the germline V gene. CDR3 protein: CASSSILLYRGPEQFF. The CDR3 bases are TGTGCCAGCAGCTCGATCCTTTTATACAGGGGACCTGAGCAGTTCTTC.

The V call is TRBV18, the J call TRBJ2-1, with 13 bases that match TRBD2. V trimming: 0 bases; J trimming: 7 bases; junction bases outside the gene matches: 6. The V gene's germline CDR1 is KGHSH and CDR2 LQKENI. This CDR3 region has 17 residues. The CDR3 coding sequence is TGTGCCAGCTCACCACCTAGACTAGCGGGGGGTGGTAATGAGCAGTTCTTC. It codes for CASSPPRLAGGGNEQFF.

This chain joins TRBV18 and TRBJ2-5; no firm D call. Trimming cost V 1 base and J 5 bases, with 5 bases left between them. The CDR3 has 12 amino acids. Germline V gene sequence: CDR1 KGHSH, CDR2 LQKENI. This chain's CDR3 is CASSPLGETQYF. The CDR3 bases are TGTGCCAGCTCACCACTCGGGGAGACCCAGTACTTC.

The chain's CDR3 is CAISEPTRRDRGRSNYGYTF. As DNA, the CDR3 is TGTGCCATCAGTGAGCCGACCCGCCGGGACAGGGGGAGATCTAACTATGGCTACACCTTC. This chain uses TRBV10-3 with TRBJ1-2; 11 nucleotides agree with TRBD1. The CDR3 is 20 amino acids. CDR1 is ENHRY, CDR2 SYGVKD, per germline. V gave up 2 bases and J gave up 0 bases; unmatched junction bases: 14.

This clone was detected many times. The chain is built from TRBV4-3 and TRBJ2-7; TRBD2 is a possible D gene (5 bases). Germline CDR1 LGHNA, CDR2 YSLEER. This CDR3 spans 15 amino acids. V was pared by 4 bases and J by 0 bases, with 13 bases between. The CDR3 bases are TGCGCCAGCAGCCGGGTTTACGGGAACTCCTACGAGCAGTACTTC. Protein: CASSRVYGNSYEQYF.

A single count supports this clone. V usage is TRBV15 and J usage is TRBJ2-7, with unresolved D. In germline, CDR1 is LNHNV, CDR2 YYDKDF (reference sequence). V shed 0 bases and J shed 1 base, with 4 bases lying between them. This CDR3 contains 13 residues. Written as DNA, the CDR3 is TGTGCCACCAGCAGAGACGGGTCCTACGAGCAGTACTTC. Its protein product is CATSRDGSYEQYF.

This sequence joins TRBV4-1 and TRBJ1-4; the D is unclear. Germline CDR1 is MGHRA and CDR2 is YSYEKL. The CDR3 runs to 16 residues. Trimming pared 1 base from V and 1 base from J, leaving 10 bases between. DNA of the CDR3: TGCGCCAGCAGCCAAGCCTCGCGGGTAACTAATGAAAAACTGTTTTTT. Amino acids: CASSQASRVTNEKLFF.

J is TRBJ2-3 and V is TRBV7-2, with 10 bases fitting TRBD2. J lost 0 bases, V lost 3 bases, and 6 bases had no gene match. The CDR3 runs to 17 residues. Germline CDR1 and CDR2: SGHTA and FQGNSA. The CDR3 sequence is CASSLGLAGASTDTQYF. The CDR3 bases are TGTGCCAGCAGCTTGGGTCTAGCGGGGGCAAGCACAGATACGCAGTATTTT.

The sample holds a few counts of this clone. The CDR3 spells CASSLGTSGGAYEQFF. CDR3 coding DNA: TGCGCCAGCAGCTTAGGGACTAGCGGGGGGGCCTATGAGCAGTTCTTC. The chain links TRBV5-1 to TRBJ2-1, with 16 bases aligning to TRBD2. J lost 8 bases, V lost 2 bases, and 4 bases had no gene match. The CDR3 spans 16 residues. Germline V gene data show CDR1 as SGHRS and CDR2 as YFSETQ.

There are a few counts of this clone. The rearrangement links TRBV9 to TRBJ2-1; TRBD2 matches 15 bases. The CDR3 totals 19 residues. V shed 5 bases and J 5 bases; nucleotides not matched to a gene: 14. CDR1 is SGDLS and CDR2 is YYNGEE in the germline V gene. The CDR3 reads CASSENGLAGGASDNEQFF. CDR3 coding DNA: TGTGCCAGCAGTGAAAACGGACTAGCGGGGGGGGCCTCTGACAATGAGCAGTTCTTC.

The V and J genes are TRBV15 and TRBJ2-3; 7 nucleotides agree with TRBD2. In germline, CDR1 is LNHNV, CDR2 YYDKDF (reference sequence). Unmatched junction bases numbered 1, after V lost 0 bases and J lost 1 base. The CDR3 has 15 residues. CDR3 amino acids: CATSRDGGGTDTQYF. The CDR3 DNA follows: TGTGCCACCAGCAGAGATGGGGGGGGCACAGATACGCAGTATTTT.

This clone was seen a handful of times. This chain uses TRBV7-8 with TRBJ2-1, with 10 bases identical to TRBD2. Germline values: CDR1 SGHVS, CDR2 FQNEAQ. CDR3 length: 16 amino acids. The V and J ends lost 5 bases and 5 bases, in that order; junction bases with no gene match: 9. The CDR3 nucleotides read TGTGCCAGCAGCGGCCGACTAGCGGGTACCCACAATGAGCAGTTCTTC. It codes for CASSGRLAGTHNEQFF. The variable domain in full, with the rest retrieved from reference TRBV7-8 and TRBJ2-1, is GAGVSQSPRYKVAKRGQDVALRCDPISGHVSLFWYQQALGQGPEFLTYFQNEAQLDKSGLPSDRFFAERPEGSVSTLKIQRTQQEDSAVYLCASSGRLAGTHNEQFFGPGTRLTVL.